The 16 T cell receptor beta chains below were found in one sample sequenced in a study of blood T cell repertoires in COVID-19. Sequencing was performed with immunoSEQ multiplex PCR; in TCRdb, only in-frame clones are kept and a portion is missing. The sample has 250,000 or so clones, about nine tenths seen once. Sequencing was carried out using peripheral blood. All receptors derive from a woman aged 40 to 50 who had recovered from COVID-19.

The chain employs TRBV6-5 and TRBJ2-7; D perhaps matches TRBD1 (5 bases). Trimming took off 2 bases at V and 6 bases at J, with 11 bases between the two ends. The CDR3 runs to 13 residues. In germline, CDR1 is MNHEY, CDR2 SVGAGI. The CDR3 nucleotides are TGTGCCAGCAGTTACGGCAGGGTAGGCGAGCAGTACTTC. Translating it yields CASSYGRVGEQYF.

The chain couples TRBV4-2 to TRBJ2-7; D may be TRBD2 (6 bases). CDR3 length: 14 amino acids. Trimming removed 1 base from V and 4 bases from J, with 11 bases in between. Germline CDR1 LGHNA, CDR2 YNFKEQ. In DNA form, the CDR3 reads TGTGCCAGCAGCCAAGCGCGGGGTAGGTACGAGCAGTACTTC. Translated, it gives CASSQARGRYEQYF.

The chain combines TRBV28 with TRBJ1-1; D not certain. The V end was cut by 5 bases, the J end by 0 bases, with 7 bases between. The CDR3 runs to 13 residues. In germline, CDR1 is MDHEN, CDR2 SYDVKM. Here the CDR3 reads CASSPGLNTEAFF. The CDR3 nucleotides read TGTGCCAGCAGTCCAGGCTTGAACACTGAAGCTTTCTTT.

The chain uses TRBV6-1 and TRBJ2-3; D ambiguous. From germline, CDR1 is MNHNS and CDR2 SASEGT. V dropped 4 bases and J dropped 1 base, with 15 bases sitting between them. The CDR3 runs to 16 residues. CDR3 sequence reads: CASSVTHRSGTDTQYF. CDR3 nucleotide sequence: TGTGCCAGCAGTGTGACTCACCGGTCGGGCACAGATACGCAGTATTTT.

This sequence joins TRBV2 and TRBJ2-5, with a tentative D call TRBD2 (6 bases). Trimming stripped 4 bases from V and 5 bases from J, with 17 bases between. Germline V gene lookup returns CDR1 SNHLY and CDR2 FYNNEI. CDR3 length: 15 amino acids. The chain's CDR3 is CASSGSGSGWETQYF. Here the CDR3 DNA reads TGTGCCAGCAGTGGAAGCGGGTCCGGGTGGGAGACCCAGTACTTC.

V gene TRBV13 combines with J gene TRBJ2-7, with 8 bases fitting TRBD2. Trimming cost V 5 bases and J 2 bases; bases outside gene matches: 11. Per germline, CDR1 PRHDT and CDR2 FYEKMQ (reference sequence). This CDR3 has 16 amino acids. The DNA for the CDR3 is TGTGCCAGCAGCGTCCGGCGGGGGGTCTTTCCCTACGAGCAGTACTTC. Translation gives CASSVRRGVFPYEQYF.

The rearrangement uses TRBV4-1 and TRBJ2-7; 8 bases line up with TRBD1. The V gene end was trimmed by 4 bases and the J gene end by 5 bases; junction bases not matched to a gene: 1. The germline V gene encodes CDR1 MGHRA and CDR2 YSYEKL. The CDR3 totals 12 residues. As DNA, the CDR3 is TGCGCCAGCAGCCCGACAGGGGACGAGCAGTACTTC. Translating it yields CASSPTGDEQYF.

V usage is TRBV9 and J usage is TRBJ1-4; D is undetermined. The length of the CDR3 is 15 residues. V lost 0 bases to trimming and J lost 8 bases, with 14 bases between them. CDR1 is SGDLS and CDR2 is YYNGEE in the germline V gene. Written as DNA, the CDR3 is TGTGCCAGCAGCGTAGCGGGGAGCGGGAAGGAAAAACTGTTTTTT. Translation: CASSVAGSGKEKLFF.

This clone was detected a few times. The rearrangement uses TRBV5-1 and TRBJ2-1, with D uncertain. There are 15 residues in the CDR3. V lost 0 bases to trimming and J lost 5 bases, with 12 bases between them. CDR1 is SGHRS, CDR2 YFSETQ, per germline. CDR3 in amino acids: CASSLGWPLDNEQFF. As DNA, the CDR3 is TGCGCCAGCAGCTTGGGCTGGCCATTGGACAATGAGCAGTTCTTC.

The chain employs TRBV2 and TRBJ2-7; 9 nucleotides agree with TRBD2. The CDR3 consists of 17 residues. Germline loops: CDR1 SNHLY, CDR2 FYNNEI. J lost 5 bases, V lost 5 bases, and 16 bases had no gene match. CDR3 loop: CASSTRASGTRRDEQYF. CDR3 DNA sequence: TGTGCCAGCAGTACTCGGGCTAGCGGGACCCGCAGGGACGAGCAGTACTTC.

This clone was detected only once. This chain connects TRBV4-2 to TRBJ2-7; TRBD2 matches 8 bases. This CDR3 has 15 amino acids. CDR1 is LGHNA, CDR2 YNFKEQ, per germline. Trimming cost V 4 bases and J 3 bases; bases outside gene matches: 8. The CDR3 DNA reads TGTGCCAGCAGCCCGAGCGGGGGTCCTGACTACGAGCAGTACTTC. This translates into CASSPSGGPDYEQYF.

This clone has just one count. The genes are TRBV5-1 and TRBJ1-3; no clear D. This CDR3 is built from 17 residues. V was cut by 0 bases and J by 3 bases, with 16 bases left in between. CDR1 and CDR2 (germline): SGHRS, YFSETQ. In DNA form, the CDR3 reads TGCGCCAGCAGCTTGGACTCGGCCGGGGTTGGTGGAAACACCATATATTTT. Translation: CASSLDSAGVGGNTIYF.

The chain employs TRBV10-3 and TRBJ2-3; 9 nucleotides line up with TRBD2. After removal of 0 bases from V and 3 bases from J, the junction contained 4 bases not matched to a gene. There are 16 residues in the CDR3. CDR1 and CDR2 from the germline V gene are ENHRY and SYGVKD. CDR3 sequence (DNA): TGTGCCATCAGTGAGTCGGGGACTAGCTTGACAGATACGCAGTATTTT. This codes for CAISESGTSLTDTQYF.

V usage is TRBV18 and J usage is TRBJ2-2; unclear D gene. The CDR3 length is 15 residues. Germline lookup yields CDR1 KGHSH and CDR2 LQKENI. V was clipped by 0 bases and J by 4 bases, with 9 bases between them. The CDR3 sequence: CASSPPAGATGELFF. The CDR3 DNA sequence: TGTGCCAGCTCACCACCGGCAGGCGCCACCGGGGAGCTGTTTTTT.

J is TRBJ1-5 and V is TRBV28; 9 bases map to TRBD1. The CDR3 is 17 residues long. Looked up from germline, CDR1 is MDHEN and CDR2 is SYDVKM. V was clipped by 5 bases and J by 4 bases; unmatched bases: 12. For the CDR3, the DNA is TGTGCCAGCAGTCCACTAGCCAACAGGGGGCGGAATCAGCCCCAGCATTTT. Translating gives CASSPLANRGRNQPQHF.

Regarding this clone: A junction end diverges from the germline sequence, so it may reflect a read error. The chain links TRBV6-5 to TRBJ1-5; D may be TRBD1 (6 bases). The CDR3 has 13 amino acids. Germline V gene data show CDR1 as MNHEY and CDR2 as SVGAGI. CDR3 residues: CAGSKDSGRPQHF. For the CDR3, the DNA is TGTGCCGGCAGTAAGGACAGCGGGAGGCCCCAGCATTTT.